Below, 27 T cell receptor beta chains from the same sample are listed, as sequenced in a study of response to subunit inactivated influenza vaccine. TCRdb passed the RT-PCR reads through MiXCR, listing each CDR3 protein once. In the table there are about half a million distinct CDR3 sequences, about 25% of which are singletons. This specimen consisted of CD4+ T cells sorted from PBMCs, obtained around 5 days after vaccination. Receptors were obtained from a man aged 50 to 60 who received an inactivated influenza vaccine.

The chain employs TRBV6-1 and TRBJ2-6; D is unclear. The length of the CDR3 is 17 residues. Germline V lookup: CDR1 MNHNS, CDR2 SASEGT. V gave up 5 bases and J gave up 2 bases, with 16 bases separating them. CDR3 nucleotides: TGTGCCAGCAGTCAGCCCTCCGTTGTACCTGGGGCCAACGTCCTGACTTTC. This encodes CASSQPSVVPGANVLTF.

This chain links TRBV20-1 with TRBJ1-4; 7 bases are shared with TRBD1. The germline V gene encodes CDR1 DFQATT and CDR2 SNEGSKA (reference sequence). This CDR3 region has 17 residues. Trimming at V came to 0 bases and at J to 7 bases, leaving 14 bases not matched to a gene. The CDR3 reads CSAREDRGLVSGEKLFF. The CDR3 DNA is TGCAGTGCTAGAGAGGATAGGGGGCTAGTGTCGGGTGAAAAACTGTTTTTT.

This chain links TRBV18 with TRBJ2-5; 10 bases map to TRBD2. J gave up 4 bases and V 6 bases, and 5 bases lay outside the gene matches. Germline values: CDR1 KGHSH, CDR2 LQKENI. CDR3 length: 14 residues. The CDR3 DNA follows: TGTGCCAGCTCTCTAAGGACTAGCGGAGAGACCCAGTACTTC. This translates into CASSLRTSGETQYF.

The chain joins TRBV5-6 to TRBJ2-3; D gene unclear. There are 16 residues in the CDR3. CDR1 is SGHDT, CDR2 YYEEEE, per germline. Trimming shortened V by 7 bases and J by 5 bases, and 23 bases separated the two germline ends. The CDR3 here is CASYSVRPLLGDTQYF. In nucleotides, the CDR3 is TGTGCCAGCTATTCGGTGAGACCCCTCTTAGGAGATACGCAGTATTTT.

This chain connects TRBV7-9 to TRBJ1-2; weak D call: TRBD1 (5 bases). The V gene lost 5 bases and the J gene lost 4 bases, with 23 bases spanning the gap. The CDR3 has 17 amino acids. Germline CDR1 is SEHNR and CDR2 is FQNEAQ (reference sequence). CDR3 region: CASSRGGGAKIPYGYTF. CDR3 nucleotides: TGTGCCAGCAGCCGAGGTGGAGGGGCGAAGATTCCCTATGGCTACACCTTC. Full variable domain (rest looked up from reference TRBV7-9 and TRBJ1-2): DTGVSQNPRHKITKRGQNVTFRCDPISEHNRLYWYRQTLGQGPEFLTYFQNEAQLEKSRLLSDRFSAERPKGSFSTLEIQRTEQGDSAMYLCASSRGGGAKIPYGYTFGSGTRLTVV.

V and J are TRBV24-1 and TRBJ1-1; 9 bases fit TRBD1. V was pared by 7 bases and J by 1 base, with 3 bases of the junction left unmatched. CDR1 is KGHDR, CDR2 SFDVKD, per germline. The CDR3 runs 14 residues. The CDR3 loop is CATSSGQGNTEAFF. As DNA, the CDR3 is TGTGCCACCAGCTCGGGACAGGGGAACACTGAAGCTTTCTTT.

This clonotype was picked up a small number of times. This chain uses TRBV10-3 with TRBJ2-3; D might be TRBD1 (6 bases). CDR3 length: 16 amino acids. In germline, CDR1 is ENHRY, CDR2 SYGVKD. V was shortened by 3 bases and J by 5 bases, with 18 bases between the two germline ends. Written as DNA, the CDR3 is TGTGCCATCAGTGATTCGAGGGGGTGGATAGGAGATACGCAGTATTTT. This codes for CAISDSRGWIGDTQYF.

The genes are TRBV24-1 and TRBJ2-3; D perhaps matches TRBD2 (5 bases). Trimming took off 2 bases at V and 0 bases at J, with 14 bases between the two ends. The CDR3 length is 17 residues. CDR1 KGHDR and CDR2 SFDVKD come from the germline V gene. The CDR3 reads CATSDYARRSSTDTQYF. CDR3 DNA: TGTGCCACCAGTGATTACGCCCGGAGGTCTAGCACAGATACGCAGTATTTT.

The chain carries TRBV20-1 and TRBJ1-5; D is perhaps TRBD1 (5 bases). From germline, CDR1 is DFQATT and CDR2 SNEGSKA (reference sequence). The CDR3 contains 12 residues. CDR3 DNA: TGCAGCGCGGGACCCTTGGATCAGCCCCAGCATTTT. Its translation is CSAGPLDQPQHF.

The rearrangement joins TRBV20-1 to TRBJ1-1; D is uncertain. V was clipped by 0 bases and J by 11 bases, with 13 bases between them. In germline, CDR1 is DFQATT, CDR2 SNEGSKA (reference sequence). This CDR3 is built from 12 residues. The CDR3 sequence is CSARDASLRAFF. The CDR3 bases are TGCAGTGCTAGAGACGCCTCTTTGAGGGCTTTCTTT.

This clonotype showed up just a few times. The chain is built from TRBV18 and TRBJ1-1, with D unclear. Germline V gene lookup returns CDR1 KGHSH and CDR2 LQKENI. V lost 0 bases and J 1 base, leaving 6 bases between the germline ends. The CDR3 length is 14 residues. As DNA, the CDR3 is TGTGCCAGCTCACCACCGGGAAGGAACACTGAAGCTTTCTTT. Amino acid sequence: CASSPPGRNTEAFF.

The V gene is TRBV5-1, the J gene TRBJ2-1; D uncertain. The CDR3 runs 15 residues. Looked up from germline, CDR1 is SGHRS and CDR2 is YFSETQ. Trimming left V 4 bases short and J 4 bases short, with 15 bases between. The CDR3: CASSPSRHSYNEQFF. For the CDR3, the DNA is TGCGCCAGCAGCCCAAGCCGCCACAGTTACAATGAGCAGTTCTTC.

This chain connects TRBV5-1 to TRBJ1-1; TRBD1 might be the D (6 bases). Germline CDR1 SGHRS, CDR2 YFSETQ. V lost 4 bases to trimming and J lost 3 bases, with 10 bases between them. This CDR3 has 13 amino acids. The DNA of the CDR3 is TGCGCCAGCAGCGTGGCAGGGGACACTGAAGCTTTCTTT. It specifies CASSVAGDTEAFF.

This clonotype was seen just once. The chain couples TRBV7-3 to TRBJ2-2; maybe TRBD2 (6 bases). V was shortened by 3 bases and J by 2 bases, with 28 bases between the two germline ends. Per germline, CDR1 SGHTA and CDR2 FQGTGA. The CDR3 is 21 amino acids. The DNA of the CDR3 is TGTGCCAGCAGCTTGAACGAACGGGACTGGGGTGGGGACCTAAACACCGGGGAGCTGTTTTTT. Protein product: CASSLNERDWGGDLNTGELFF.

The J gene is TRBJ2-2, the V gene TRBV12-3 or TRBV12-4; no reliable D call. The CDR3 contains 15 residues. Between the trimmed V and J ends, which lost 1 base and 7 bases, there was a span of 13 bases. CDR3 protein: CASSLDPLGIGELFF. CDR3 DNA: TGTGCCAGCAGTTTAGATCCCCTAGGTATCGGGGAGCTGTTTTTT.

This clonotype was counted a few times. CDR3 sequence reads: CASSPQARGSYEQYF. In nucleotides, the CDR3 is TGTGCCAGCAGTCCTCAGGCAAGGGGCTCCTACGAGCAGTACTTC. The rearrangement joins TRBV27 to TRBJ2-7; TRBD1 is a possible D gene (5 bases). Germline-derived CDR1 and CDR2 are MNHEY and SMNVEV (reference sequence). CDR3 size: 15 residues. V dropped 5 bases and J dropped 0 bases, with 14 bases sitting between them.

The chain recombines TRBV5-6 with TRBJ2-2, with 12 bases that match TRBD2. The V segment lost 0 bases and the J segment 7 bases; nucleotides outside the gene matches: 10. The CDR3 length is 18 residues. The germline V gene has CDR1 SGHDT and CDR2 YYEEEE. This CDR3 reads CASSLARLAGEEGGELFF. The CDR3 DNA follows: TGTGCCAGCAGCTTGGCTCGACTAGCGGGAGAAGAGGGCGGGGAGCTGTTTTTT. Looking up the rest from reference TRBV5-6 and TRBJ2-2 gives the full variable domain: DAGVTQSPTHLIKTRGQQVTLRCSPKSGHDTVSWYQQALGQGPQFIFQYYEEEERQRGNFPDRFSGHQFPNYSSELNVNALLLGDSALYLCASSLARLAGEEGGELFFGEGSRLTVL.

J is TRBJ2-3 and V is TRBV28, with 8 nucleotides matching TRBD1. The CDR3 extends over 12 amino acids. The J segment lost 0 bases and the V segment lost 11 bases, leaving 1 base of the junction unmatched. Germline V CDR1 and CDR2: MDHEN, SYDVKM. The CDR3 DNA sequence: TGTGCCGCAGGGGGCAGCACAGATACGCAGTATTTT. It codes for CAAGGSTDTQYF.

The genes are TRBV11-2 and TRBJ2-7, with D uncertain. Germline CDR1 reads SGHAT; CDR2 reads FQNNGV. V shed 6 bases and J shed 0 bases, with 15 bases lying between them. This CDR3 is built from 15 residues. The CDR3 spells CASRSLRLSSYEQYF. The DNA for the CDR3 is TGTGCCAGCAGATCACTGCGCCTCAGCTCCTACGAGCAGTACTTC.

V is TRBV6-4 and J is TRBJ1-5; D gene ambiguous. The V gene's germline CDR1 is MRHNA and CDR2 SNTAGT. This CDR3 has 14 amino acids. Trimming stripped 5 bases from V and 0 bases from J, with 8 bases between. This chain's CDR3 is CASSPEYSNQPQHF. The CDR3, as DNA: TGTGCCAGCAGTCCTGAATATAGCAATCAGCCCCAGCATTTT.

This chain connects TRBV4-2 to TRBJ2-5, with no clear D. The V end lost 2 bases, the J end lost 4 bases, and 14 bases lay between the germline ends. The CDR3 extends over 15 amino acids. Germline values: CDR1 LGHNA, CDR2 YNFKEQ. The CDR3 reads CASSQTPLGSETQYF. CDR3 sequence (DNA): TGTGCCAGCAGCCAAACCCCCCTGGGGTCAGAGACCCAGTACTTC.

This clonotype was seen only a few times. This chain connects TRBV5-1 to TRBJ1-4; TRBD1 is a possible D gene (6 bases). Trimming shortened V by 5 bases and J by 7 bases, and 21 bases separated the two germline ends. This CDR3 region has 16 residues. Germline V gene lookup returns CDR1 SGHRS and CDR2 YFSETQ. The CDR3 protein is CASRSGQLISVEKLFF. The CDR3, as DNA: TGCGCCAGCAGGTCCGGACAGCTGATCTCGGTTGAAAAACTGTTTTTT. Full variable domain (rest looked up from reference TRBV5-1 and TRBJ1-4): KAGVTQTPRYLIKTRGQQVTLSCSPISGHRSVSWYQQTPGQGLQFLFEYFSETQRNKGNFPGRFSGRQFSNSRSEMNVSTLELGDSALYLCASRSGQLISVEKLFFGSGTQLSVL.

This clonotype was found a few times. The chain uses TRBV7-2 and TRBJ2-1; 13 bases fit TRBD2. J lost 9 bases, V lost 2 bases, and 10 bases had no gene match. The CDR3 consists of 17 residues. Germline V gene sequence: CDR1 SGHTA, CDR2 FQGNSA. CDR3 nucleotides: TGTGCCAGCAGCTTAATAACTTCACTAGCGGGGGGGATTGAGCAGTTCTTC. Translating gives CASSLITSLAGGIEQFF. The variable domain in full, with the rest retrieved from reference TRBV7-2 and TRBJ2-1, is GAGVSQSPSNKVTEKGKDVELRCDPISGHTALYWYRQSLGQGLEFLIYFQGNSAPDKSGLPSDRFSAERTGGSVSTLTIQRTQQEDSAVYLCASSLITSLAGGIEQFFGPGTRLTVL.

The sample holds a few counts of this clonotype. The chain links TRBV15 to TRBJ2-1; D remains ambiguous. Germline V gene lookup returns CDR1 LNHNV and CDR2 YYDKDF (reference sequence). Trimming removed 1 base from V and 7 bases from J, with 17 bases in between. This CDR3 is 16 amino acids long. DNA of the CDR3: TGTGCCACCAGCAGAGTGGCCAACAGCCCGAGGAATGAGCAGTTCTTC. Encoded protein: CATSRVANSPRNEQFF.

This clonotype was found a few times. The chain joins TRBV12-3 or TRBV12-4 to TRBJ1-1; 7 bases line up with TRBD1. This CDR3 comprises 13 residues. The junction had 11 bases not matched to a gene; V was cut back by 6 bases and J by 10 bases. CDR3 DNA sequence: TGTGCCAGCAGACCTACGACAGGGAGGGGAGCTTTCTTT. Encoded protein: CASRPTTGRGAFF.

There are a few counts of this clonotype. The genes are TRBV7-2 and TRBJ2-4; perhaps TRBD1 as D (6 bases). Between the trimmed V and J ends, which lost 3 bases and 0 bases, there was a span of 9 bases. This CDR3 is built from 15 residues. Germline V lookup: CDR1 SGHTA, CDR2 FQGNSA. The CDR3 reads CASSFGGSAKNIQYF. The CDR3 coding sequence is TGTGCCAGCAGCTTTGGGGGCTCAGCCAAAAACATTCAGTACTTC.

The V and J genes are TRBV6-1 and TRBJ2-5, with 8 bases that match TRBD2. The germline CDR1 and CDR2 sequences are MNHNS and SASEGT. The CDR3 runs 14 residues. The V and J ends lost 6 bases and 3 bases, in that order; junction bases with no gene match: 6. The CDR3 sequence: CASSLIAGKETQYF. The DNA of the CDR3 is TGTGCCAGCAGCCTTATAGCGGGAAAAGAGACCCAGTACTTC.